The clone carrying this TCR beta chain was observed a few times. This record belongs to a study of blood T cell repertoires in COVID-19. Study-level background: Acute and convalescent COVID-19 specimens originated in the United States, Italy and Spain.

Original processing notes: Amplification from reference gene primers served as the basis for estimated nucleated cell counts. Profiled with immunoSEQ multiplex PCR; TCRdb holds only in-frame clones, not every one. Clone size and V and J calls were adopted from that table, with D and trimming inferred from the DNA. The data contain around 100,000 clones, over 75% of them seen just once; the ten biggest clones take up almost 8.5%. CDR1 is MNHNY, CDR2 SVGAGI, per germline (reference sequence). The length of the CDR3 is 14 residues. V dropped 6 bases and J dropped 11 bases, with 17 bases sitting between them.

Material: peripheral blood. This TCR was recovered from an older woman who had recovered from COVID-19. J is TRBJ1-6 and V is TRBV6-6; tentatively, D is TRBD1 (6 bases). DNA of the CDR3: TGTGCCAGCAGCTCGGGACACTCAGGGACACCCCTCCACTTT. Its translation is CASSSGHSGTPLHF.